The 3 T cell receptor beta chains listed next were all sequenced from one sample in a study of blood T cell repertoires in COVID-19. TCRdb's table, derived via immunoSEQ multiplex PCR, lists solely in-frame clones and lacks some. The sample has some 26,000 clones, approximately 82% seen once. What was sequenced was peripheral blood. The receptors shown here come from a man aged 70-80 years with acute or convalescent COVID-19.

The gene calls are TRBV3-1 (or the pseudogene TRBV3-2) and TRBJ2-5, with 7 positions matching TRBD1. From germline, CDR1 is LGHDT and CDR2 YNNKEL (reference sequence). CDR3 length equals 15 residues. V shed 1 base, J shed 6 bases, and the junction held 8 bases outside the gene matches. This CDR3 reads CASSQGRGQEQTQYF. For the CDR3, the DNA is TGTGCCAGCAGCCAAGGAAGGGGGCAAGAACAGACCCAGTACTTC.

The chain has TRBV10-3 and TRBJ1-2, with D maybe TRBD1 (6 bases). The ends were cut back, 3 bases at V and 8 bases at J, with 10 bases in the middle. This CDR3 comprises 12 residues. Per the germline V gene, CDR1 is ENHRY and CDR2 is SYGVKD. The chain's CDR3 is CAISDGGGGYTF. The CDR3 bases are TGTGCCATCAGTGATGGGGGCGGAGGCTACACCTTC.

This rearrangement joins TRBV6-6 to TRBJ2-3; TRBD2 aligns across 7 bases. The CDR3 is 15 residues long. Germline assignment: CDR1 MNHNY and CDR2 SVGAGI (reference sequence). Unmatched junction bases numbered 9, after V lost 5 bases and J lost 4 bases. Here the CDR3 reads CASSDAGVGADTQYF. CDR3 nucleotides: TGTGCCAGCAGTGACGCGGGAGTAGGCGCAGATACGCAGTATTTT.